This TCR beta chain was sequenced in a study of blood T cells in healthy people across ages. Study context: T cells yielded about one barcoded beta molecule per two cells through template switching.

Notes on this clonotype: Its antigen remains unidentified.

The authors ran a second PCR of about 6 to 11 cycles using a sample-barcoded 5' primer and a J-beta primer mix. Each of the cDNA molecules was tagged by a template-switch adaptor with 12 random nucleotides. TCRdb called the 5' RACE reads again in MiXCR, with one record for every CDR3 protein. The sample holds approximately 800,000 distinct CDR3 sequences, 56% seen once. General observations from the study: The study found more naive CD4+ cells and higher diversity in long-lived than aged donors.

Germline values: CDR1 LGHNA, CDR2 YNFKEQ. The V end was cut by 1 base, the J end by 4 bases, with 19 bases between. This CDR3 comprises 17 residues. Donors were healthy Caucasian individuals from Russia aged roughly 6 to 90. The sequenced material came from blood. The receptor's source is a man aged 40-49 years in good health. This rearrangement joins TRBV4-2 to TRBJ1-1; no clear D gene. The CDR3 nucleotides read TGTGCCAGCAGCCAAGTTGATGGCACGGAGCTTGGCACTGAAGCTTTCTTT. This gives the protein CASSQVDGTELGTEAFF.